This TCR beta chain is from a study of blood T cell repertoires in COVID-19. Background on the study: Whether acute or convalescent, the COVID-19 samples came from the United States, Italy and Spain. The cDNA or gDNA used as material had been derived from T cells, B-cell-depleted T cells, or PBMCs.

CDR1 SSHAT and CDR2 FNYEAQ come from the germline V gene (reference sequence). The CDR3 spans 15 residues. As processed by the authors: Amplification of reference gene primers provided the estimated nucleated cell counts. Using immunoSEQ multiplex PCR, the repertoire was profiled, and TCRdb retains in-frame clones only, with some absent. The DNA gave D and trimming, while V, J and clone size come from that table. This table has about 210,000 clones, around 90% appearing once. Remarks on this clone: The junction does not match germline at one end; this may be a read error.

Specimen: peripheral blood. The V and J genes are TRBV7-7 and TRBJ1-4, with TRBD1 as a possible D gene (5 bases). This TCR was recovered from a man aged 30 to 39 with acute or convalescent COVID-19. CDR3 sequence reads: CASSPPGLRNEKLFF. CDR3 bases: TGTGCTAGCAGTCCTCCGGGACTCAGGAATGAAAAACTGTTTTTT.